Sequencing of this TCR beta chain was carried out in a study of CD8 T cells in ankylosing spondylitis. TCRdb used MiXCR to reprocess the 5' RACE reads, holding one entry per CDR3 protein. The table includes 150,000 to 200,000 distinct CDR3 sequences, around 16% detected once. V gave up 7 bases and J gave up 5 bases, with 21 bases separating them. The CDR3 contains 16 residues. Germline V gives CDR1 MNHEY, CDR2 SMNVEV (reference sequence). The chain is built from TRBV27 and TRBJ1-5, with a weak D call TRBD1 (6 bases). The TCR sequence derives from a male donor with ankylosing spondylitis or in good health (not recorded which). Sample: blood, either unsorted or a sorted T cell fraction (not recorded which). The CDR3 region has the DNA TGTGCCAGCACCCCTCTTGGGCAGGGGAGGGATCAGCCCCAGCATTTT. This encodes CASTPLGQGRDQPQHF.